The 16 T cell receptor beta chains below come from one sample, sequenced in a study of human T cells and chemical hapten exposure. As for time point: pre-sensitization, week 0. The treatment here: therapeutic diphenylcyclopropenone sensitization with weekly scalp DPC. TCRdb analysed the RACE reads with MiXCR anew, one entry per CDR3 protein. The sample has around 260,000 distinct CDR3 sequences, approximately 8.4% seen once. The sample here was whole blood, taken in connection with sensitization to the hapten diphenylcyclopropenone (DPC). The receptor source for this set is a woman in her thirties or forties with alopecia areata. Some clones in this sample may be carry-over from other donors' samples.

At least ten counts were recorded for this clonotype. The J gene is TRBJ1-6, the V gene TRBV29-1, with D unresolved. Germline V lookup: CDR1 SQVTM, CDR2 ANQGSEA. This CDR3 is 11 amino acids long. V was trimmed by 4 bases and J by 8 bases, leaving 6 bases between them. The CDR3 region is CSVGTDSPLHF. The CDR3, as DNA: TGCAGCGTTGGAACTGATTCACCCCTCCACTTT.

This clonotype was detected a few times. The V and J genes are TRBV5-1 and TRBJ1-2; no firm D call. The CDR3 consists of 15 residues. The germline V gene encodes CDR1 SGHRS and CDR2 YFSETQ. V was trimmed by 4 bases and J by 8 bases, leaving 21 bases between them. CDR3 sequence: CASSPTADPVVGYTF. The CDR3 DNA reads as TGCGCCAGCAGCCCAACCGCAGATCCGGTGGTAGGCTACACCTTC.

In its sample, this clonotype was seen many times. V gene TRBV7-2 combines with J gene TRBJ2-1; the match to TRBD1 covers 7 bases. The CDR3 length is 15 residues. V shed 5 bases, J shed 6 bases, and the junction held 10 bases outside the gene matches. The germline V gene encodes CDR1 SGHTA and CDR2 FQGNSA. The CDR3 loop reads CASSPPGTATNEQFF. The CDR3 DNA sequence: TGTGCCAGCAGCCCCCCGGGGACAGCCACCAATGAGCAGTTCTTC.

This chain joins TRBV3-1 and TRBJ1-2; TRBD1 agrees at 7 bases. CDR1 LGHDT and CDR2 YNNKEL come from the germline V gene (reference sequence). The CDR3 runs 14 residues. V gave up 4 bases and J gave up 7 bases; unmatched junction bases: 9. The CDR3 DNA follows: TGTGCCAGCAGCCCCATGGAGGGGGCCCTTGGCTACACCTTC. It yields the protein CASSPMEGALGYTF.

This clonotype appeared a few times. The V gene is TRBV5-5, the J gene TRBJ1-5; 7 bases are a match to TRBD1. V lost 0 bases, J lost 3 bases, and 3 bases stayed unmatched. The CDR3 has 15 residues. Germline V gives CDR1 SGHKS, CDR2 YYEKEE (reference sequence). In DNA form, the CDR3 reads TGTGCCAGCAGCTTGGGACAGGGCTTCAATCAGCCCCAGCATTTT. This codes for CASSLGQGFNQPQHF.

In this sample, this clonotype turned up many times. The chain carries TRBV11-3 and TRBJ2-1; TRBD1 agrees at 7 bases. The junction had 15 bases not matched to a gene; V was cut back by 5 bases and J by 8 bases. CDR1 and CDR2 (germline): SGHNT, YENEEA. This CDR3 is 16 amino acids long. The CDR3 is CASSPTGQSGKDEQFF. The CDR3 nucleotides are TGTGCCAGCAGCCCGACGGGACAGTCGGGCAAGGATGAGCAGTTCTTC.

The chain combines TRBV10-3 with TRBJ2-7; D gene uncertain. Trimming stripped 3 bases from V and 6 bases from J, with 3 bases between. The CDR3 has 10 amino acids. Germline CDR1 reads ENHRY; CDR2 reads SYGVKD. The chain's CDR3 is CAISDGEQYF. DNA for the CDR3: TGTGCCATCAGTGATGGCGAGCAGTACTTC.

V and J are TRBV20-1 and TRBJ2-5; perhaps TRBD1 as D (5 bases). Trimming removed 2 bases from V and 2 bases from J, with 9 bases in between. This CDR3 region has 13 residues. CDR1 and CDR2 (germline): DFQATT, SNEGSKA (reference sequence). The CDR3 DNA reads TGCAGTGCTAGAAAGGGGATACAAGAGACCCAGTACTTC. This codes for CSARKGIQETQYF.

This clonotype was picked up a small number of times. The chain is built from TRBV5-1 and TRBJ2-7, with TRBD2 matching over 14 bases. The V gene end was trimmed by 3 bases and the J gene end by 2 bases; junction bases not matched to a gene: 1. This CDR3 comprises 15 residues. Germline V lookup: CDR1 SGHRS, CDR2 YFSETQ. CDR3: CASSWGLAGAYEQYF. The CDR3 coding sequence is TGCGCCAGCAGCTGGGGACTAGCGGGAGCCTACGAGCAGTACTTC.

The rearrangement links TRBV9 to TRBJ1-5, with TRBD1 matching over 9 bases. CDR3 size: 15 residues. Germline V gene lookup returns CDR1 SGDLS and CDR2 YYNGEE. J gave up 8 bases and V 3 bases, and 9 bases lay outside the gene matches. The CDR3 DNA sequence: TGTGCCAGCAGCGAGACAGGGACAGGGCTGGAGCCCCAGCATTTT. This translates into CASSETGTGLEPQHF. The whole variable domain, remainder taken from reference TRBV9 and TRBJ1-5, is DSGVTQTPKHLITATGQRVTLRCSPRSGDLSVYWYQQSLDQGLQFLIQYYNGEERAKGNILERFSAQQFPDLHSELNLSSLELGDSALYFCASSETGTGLEPQHFGDGTRLSIL.

This chain uses TRBV10-3 with TRBJ1-1; 9 nucleotides match TRBD1. V gave up 2 bases and J gave up 11 bases; unmatched junction bases: 3. This CDR3 spans 12 amino acids. Germline CDR1 is ENHRY and CDR2 is SYGVKD. DNA for the CDR3: TGTGCCATCAGTGAGGGGGACAGGGACGCTTTCTTT. This sequence encodes CAISEGDRDAFF.

CDR3 sequence reads: CASSSPGKRGEAFF. CDR3 sequence (DNA): TGTGCCAGCAGCTCGCCCGGGAAGAGAGGTGAAGCTTTCTTT. V is TRBV11-2 and J is TRBJ1-1; no clear D. Germline V lookup: CDR1 SGHAT, CDR2 FQNNGV. The length of the CDR3 is 14 residues. Trimming took 4 bases from V and 7 from J, leaving 16 bases between them.

This clonotype was counted between two and nine times. The chain is built from TRBV9 and TRBJ1-4; tentatively, D is TRBD1 (5 bases). Trimming shortened V by 4 bases and J by 0 bases, and 13 bases separated the two germline ends. From germline, CDR1 is SGDLS and CDR2 YYNGEE. The CDR3 length is 16 residues. CDR3 nucleotide sequence: TGTGCCAGCAGCCGGGGACCGATCGCAACTAATGAAAAACTGTTTTTT. Protein: CASSRGPIATNEKLFF.

V and J are TRBV5-1 and TRBJ1-1, with a weak D call TRBD1 (6 bases). Trimming shortened V by 6 bases and J by 0 bases, and 12 bases separated the two germline ends. The CDR3 spans 14 residues. Germline lookup yields CDR1 SGHRS and CDR2 YFSETQ. The CDR3 loop reads CASMRTGMNTEAFF. CDR3 coding DNA: TGCGCCAGCATGAGAACAGGGATGAACACTGAAGCTTTCTTT.

In its sample, this clonotype was seen many times. In DNA, the CDR3 is TGTGCCAGCAGCTTAGGGTCGGGCATCTACAATGAGCAGTTCTTC. As protein: CASSLGSGIYNEQFF. This chain uses TRBV11-2 with TRBJ2-1; D not certain. V lost 1 base to trimming and J lost 3 bases, with 10 bases between them. The CDR3 is 15 amino acids. The germline V gene has CDR1 SGHAT and CDR2 FQNNGV.

Notes on this clonotype: The CDR3 does not close with the conserved phenylalanine or tryptophan, likely indicating a read error. No DNA is shown, since the ends of the CDR3 on it are uncertain; the CDR3 is the one TCRdb lists. This chain links TRBV7-9 with TRBJ2-7; TRBD1, the table's D call, lacks a check against the DNA. The CDR3 is 11 residues long, ends included. Per germline, CDR1 SEHNR and CDR2 FQNEAQ (reference sequence). CDR3 protein: CASSAVGQGSL.